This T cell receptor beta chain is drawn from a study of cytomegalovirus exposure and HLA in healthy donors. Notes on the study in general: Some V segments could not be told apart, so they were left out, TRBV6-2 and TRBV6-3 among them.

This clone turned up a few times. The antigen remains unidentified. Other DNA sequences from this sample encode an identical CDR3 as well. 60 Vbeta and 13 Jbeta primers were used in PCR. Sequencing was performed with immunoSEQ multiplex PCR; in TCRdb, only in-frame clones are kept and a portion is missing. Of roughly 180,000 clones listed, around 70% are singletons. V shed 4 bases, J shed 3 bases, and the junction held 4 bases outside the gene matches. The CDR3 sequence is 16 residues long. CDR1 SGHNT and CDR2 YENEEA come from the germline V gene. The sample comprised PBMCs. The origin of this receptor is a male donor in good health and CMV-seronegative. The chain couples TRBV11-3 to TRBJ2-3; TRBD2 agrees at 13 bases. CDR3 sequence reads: CASSSRLAGGTDTQYF. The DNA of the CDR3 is TGTGCCAGCAGCTCACGACTAGCGGGAGGAACAGATACGCAGTATTTT.